This T cell receptor (beta chain) was recovered during a study of early T cells in non-severe SARS-CoV-2 infection. The V gene lost 4 bases and the J gene lost 1 base, with 10 bases spanning the gap. CDR3 length: 15 residues. Looked up from germline, CDR1 is MDHEN and CDR2 is SYDVKM. TCRdb re-called the 5' RACE reads with MiXCR, one entry per CDR3 protein. This sample has more than 50,000 distinct CDR3 sequences, with around 12% found just once. The TCR comes from an adult who was a healthcare worker with PCR-confirmed SARS-CoV-2 infection or an uninfected control (not recorded which). The sample consisted of whole blood, taken at baseline. The rearrangement uses TRBV28 and TRBJ1-4; D is perhaps TRBD1 (5 bases). This chain's CDR3 is CASSSAGLTNEKLFF. The CDR3 bases are TGTGCCAGCAGTTCCGCAGGGTTAACTAATGAAAAACTGTTTTTT.